This passage covers 5 T cell receptor beta chains from one sample sequenced in a study of regulatory T cells in long-lasting Graves disease. Time point here: persistent/refractory GD, antithyroid drugs over 5 years with positive TRAb. PBMCs were the source of the RNA used for TCR sequencing. Sequencing libraries for TCR beta were prepared with iRepertoire HTBI primers and Arm-PCR of CDR3 regions. TCRdb ran MiXCR on the multiplex PCR reads and lists one entry per CDR3 protein. The repertoire holds 450,000 or so distinct CDR3 sequences, with about 20% as singletons. The specimen was peripheral blood mononuclear cells (PBMCs), collected when the disease was refractory, from a patient treated with antithyroid drugs. The origin of the receptors is a female donor with Graves disease.

Many counts were recorded for this clonotype. Written as DNA, the CDR3 is TGTGCCAGCAGTGGACAGGGGGCGAGGGAGCAGTACTTC. This encodes CASSGQGAREQYF. This chain links TRBV12-3 or TRBV12-4 with TRBJ2-7; 11 nucleotides agree with TRBD1. V lost 5 bases, J lost 7 bases, and 4 bases stayed unmatched. This CDR3 contains 13 residues.

This clonotype was detected ten times or more. CDR3 amino acids: CAICREANTEAFF. The CDR3 DNA follows: TGTGCCATCTGCAGGGAAGCGAACACTGAAGCTTTCTTT. The V gene is TRBV10-3, the J gene TRBJ1-1, with D tentatively TRBD1 (5 bases). This CDR3 contains 13 residues. Germline V gene lookup returns CDR1 ENHRY and CDR2 SYGVKD. V lost 8 bases and J 1 base, leaving 11 bases between the germline ends.

This clonotype has more than one count but fewer than ten. V gene TRBV28 combines with J gene TRBJ2-7, with D uncertain. The CDR3 loop spans 11 amino acids. V was shortened by 4 bases and J by 7 bases, with 8 bases between the two germline ends. Germline V gene sequence: CDR1 MDHEN, CDR2 SYDVKM. CDR3 region: CASSSRSEQYF. The CDR3 region has the DNA TGTGCCAGCAGTTCGCGTAGTGAGCAGTACTTC.

The chain links TRBV7-3 to TRBJ2-3; D may be TRBD2 (6 bases). CDR1 SGHTA and CDR2 FQGTGA come from the germline V gene. This CDR3 has 11 residues. The V and J ends lost 7 bases and 5 bases respectively, with 7 bases between them. The chain's CDR3 is CASKEGDTQYF. In DNA, the CDR3 is TGTGCCAGCAAGGAGGGAGATACGCAGTATTTT. The variable domain in full, completed from reference TRBV7-3 and TRBJ2-3, reads GAGVSQTPSNKVTEKGKYVELRCDPISGHTALYWYRQSLGQGPEFLIYFQGTGAADDSGLPNDRFFAVRPEGSVSTLKIQRTERGDSAVYLCASKEGDTQYFGPGTRLTVL.

This clonotype was seen ten or more times. The chain combines TRBV28 with TRBJ1-4; D call uncertain. CDR3 length: 14 residues. V was shortened by 6 bases and J by 4 bases, with 12 bases between the two germline ends. CDR1 and CDR2 from the germline V gene are MDHEN and SYDVKM. The DNA of the CDR3 is TGTGCCAGCAGCCCGACCGAGCTTAATGAAAAACTGTTTTTT. Protein: CASSPTELNEKLFF.